The clone carrying this T cell receptor beta chain showed up just a few times. This specimen comes from a study of graft-versus-host responses after intestinal transplantation. Notes on the study in general: There were GvH clones found in recipient marrow, and some of them appeared first in ileum or blood.

The CDR3 spans 12 residues. Germline CDR1 and CDR2: MNHEY and SVGAGI. The V and J ends lost 8 bases and 1 base respectively, with 6 bases between them. Generated by immunoSEQ multiplex PCR, the TCRdb table keeps only in-frame clones and is missing some. The data contain about 10,000 clones, approximately 32% of them singletons. J is TRBJ2-1 and V is TRBV6-5; D is possibly TRBD2 (6 bases). This clonotype originated in a human patient who was an organ donor for intestinal transplantation. The sequencing used alloreactive CD4+ T cells from a mixed lymphocyte reaction culture, collected before transplantation. The subset denotes: CFSE-low proliferating T cells sorted from roughly six-day pre-transplant mixed lymphocyte reaction (GvH or HvG direction). CDR3 region: CASGTSYNEQFF. The CDR3 DNA is TGTGCCAGCGGGACTTCCTACAATGAGCAGTTCTTC.